A selection of T cell receptor beta chains follows, all from one sample in a study of regulatory dendritic cells for organ transplantation. No cognate antigen is known for these TCRs. Using immunoSEQ multiplex PCR, the repertoire was profiled, and TCRdb retains in-frame clones only, with some absent. The table lists around 12,000 clones, roughly 69% of them singletons. The sequenced material came from naive CD4+ T cells from blood cultured with regulatory dendritic cells. The source of these receptors is a human donor in good health. Both conserved end residues are part of each CDR3. The D gene is left open where the match is weak. Only part of the rows carry a size: once, few, many, or a class if the clone is expanded.

TRBJ1-6 | NA | TRBD1 | TRBV5-6 | TGTGCCAGCAGCTTACAGGGGAAGGCGCCCCTCCACTTT | CASSLQGKAPLHF
TRBJ1-1 | few | NA | TRBV18 | TGTGCCAGCTCACAGGGGCTGGACACTGAAGCTTTCTTT | CASSQGLDTEAFF
TRBJ2-3 | NA | NA | TRBV9 | TGTGCCAGCAGCCTAAGGGGGGGGCGGGGGAGCACAGATACGCAGTATTTT | CASSLRGGRGSTDTQYF
TRBJ2-5 | NA | NA | TRBV5-1 | TGCGCCAGCAGCTCGGTCGGGGGGCCAGAGACCCAGTACTTC | CASSSVGGPETQYF
TRBJ1-1 | NA | NA | TRBV6-1 | TGTGCCAGCAGTGAAGGGCGCGGCACTGAAGCTTTCTTT | CASSEGRGTEAFF
TRBJ2-5 | NA | TRBD1 | TRBV18 | TGTGCCAGCTCACCGCGGGGACAGGGGACCGAGACCCAGTACTTC | CASSPRGQGTETQYF
TRBJ2-6 | NA | TRBD2 | TRBV4-1 | TGCGCCAGCAATGAGCGGGGAAAAAAGGCTGGGGCCAACGTCCTGACTTTC | CASNERGKKAGANVLTF
TRBJ1-4 | NA | TRBD1 | TRBV27 | TGTGCCAGCAGTATGACAGGGGGTAGTGAAAAACTGTTTTTT | CASSMTGGSEKLFF
TRBJ2-3 | NA | TRBD1 | TRBV5-5 | TGTGCCAGCAGCCAATGGACAGGCGGCACAGATACGCAGTATTTT | CASSQWTGGTDTQYF
TRBJ1-1 | NA | NA | TRBV5-1 | TGCGCCAGCAGCTTCTCTGGACAGTACACTGAAGCTTTCTTT | CASSFSGQYTEAFF
TRBJ2-2 | NA | NA | TRBV15 | TGTGCCACCAGCAGAGACAGGCAAGAAACCGGGGAGCTGTTTTTT | CATSRDRQETGELFF
TRBJ2-5 | NA | NA | TRBV7-9 | TGTGCCAGCAGCTTAGGGCAGCAAGAGACCCAGTACTTC | CASSLGQQETQYF
TRBJ2-4 | NA | TRBD1 | TRBV19 | TGTGCCAGTAGTATAGAATACGGGACAGGGGTCATTCAGTACTTC | CASSIEYGTGVIQYF
TRBJ2-3 | NA | TRBD2 | TRBV4-1 | TGCGCCAGCAGCCAGGCTAGCGGGGGGGGGACAGATACGCAGTATTTT | CASSQASGGGTDTQYF
TRBJ1-2 | NA | TRBD1 | TRBV7-2 | TGTGCCAGCAGCTATGACAGGGCCTATGGCTACACCTTC | CASSYDRAYGYTF
TRBJ1-1 | NA | TRBD1 | TRBV7-9 | TGTGCCAGCAGCTCCTTTGACAGGGAAGGGGAAGCTTTCTTT | CASSSFDREGEAFF
TRBJ2-1 | NA | TRBD1 | TRBV5-1 | TGCGCCAGCAGCTTAACCACAGGGGGAGGAATAAATGAGCAGTTCTTC | CASSLTTGGGINEQFF
TRBJ1-3 | few | NA | TRBV7-9 | TGTGCCACCAAACAGGGCGTTGGAAACACCATATATTTT | CATKQGVGNTIYF
TRBJ2-1 | once | NA | TRBV4-3 | TGCGCCAGCAGCCGAGGGGGGGGGCGTTACAATGAGCAGTTCTTC | CASSRGGGRYNEQFF
TRBJ1-2 | NA | NA | TRBV5-6 | TGTGCCAGCAGCTTGGGCCAAACAGGGAACTATGGCTACACCTTC | CASSLGQTGNYGYTF
TRBJ2-4 | NA | TRBD2 | TRBV6-5 | TGTGCCAGCAGTTACTCTATAGCGGGGGGGCGGAACATTCAGTACTTC | CASSYSIAGGRNIQYF
TRBJ2-7 | NA | NA | TRBV12-5 | TGTGCTAGTGGTTTGGACAGATCCTACGAGCAGTACTTC | CASGLDRSYEQYF
TRBJ1-2 | few | NA | TRBV6-5 | TGTGCCACGGAGGACAGACTAACCAACTATGGCTACACCTTC | CATEDRLTNYGYTF
TRBJ2-7 | NA | NA | TRBV5-6 | TGTGCCAGCAGCTTGCGGGGTTCCTACGAGCAGTACTTC | CASSLRGSYEQYF
TRBJ2-2 | NA | TRBD1 | TRBV18 | TGTGCCAGTTCACCACCGAGTCAGGGGGCCGGCGGGGAGCTGTTTTTT | CASSPPSQGAGGELFF
TRBJ1-5 | NA | NA | TRBV6-5 | TGTGCCAGCAGTCAAGGACAATTCAATCAGCCCCAGCATTTT | CASSQGQFNQPQHF
TRBJ2-2 | once | NA | TRBV4-1 | TGCGCCAGCAGCCAACAGGGAAACACCGGGGAGCTGTTTTTT | CASSQQGNTGELFF
TRBJ2-7 | NA | TRBD1 | TRBV5-4 | TGTGCCAGCAGCTCCCCGGACAGGGTTACCTACGAGCAGTACTTC | CASSSPDRVTYEQYF
TRBJ2-5 | NA | NA | TRBV19 | TGTGCCAGTAGTTCTCAGGCGCACCAAGAGACCCAGTACTTC | CASSSQAHQETQYF
TRBJ2-7 | NA | NA | TRBV6-5 | TGTGCCAGCAGTCCTCGGACACCCTCCTACGAGCAGTACTTC | CASSPRTPSYEQYF
TRBJ2-5 | NA | NA | TRBV2 | TGTGCCAGCAGTGAACGGAGGGAGACCCAGTACTTC | CASSERRETQYF
TRBJ2-1 | NA | NA | TRBV7-2 | TGTGCCAGCAGCCCCGGGAACTACAATGAGCAGTTCTTC | CASSPGNYNEQFF
TRBJ2-1 | NA | TRBD2 | TRBV7-9 | TGTGCCAGCAGCCTTAGCGGGGGGTACAACAATGAGCAGTTCTTC | CASSLSGGYNNEQFF
TRBJ1-4 | NA | TRBD1 | TRBV7-8 | TGTGCCAGCAGCACAGACAGGGACTTCAATGAAAAACTGTTTTTT | CASSTDRDFNEKLFF
TRBJ2-5 | NA | NA | TRBV5-4 | TGTGCCAGCAGCTTCGCTGGAGAAGAGACCCAGTACTTC | CASSFAGEETQYF
TRBJ2-1 | NA | NA | TRBV5-1 | TGCGCCAGCAACCCCACTTCCTACAATGAGCAGTTCTTC | CASNPTSYNEQFF
TRBJ1-2 | NA | NA | TRBV5-4 | TGTGCCAGCAGCCCACGGATTGGGGGCTCTTTCTATGGCTACACCTTC | CASSPRIGGSFYGYTF
TRBJ1-1 | NA | NA | TRBV19 | TGTGCCAGTAGTATAACGGGAACGGCTTTCTTT | CASSITGTAFF
TRBJ2-3 | NA | TRBD1 | TRBV5-8 | TGTGCCAGCAGCCGGGGTGGACAGGGGGCGGATACGCAGTATTTT | CASSRGGQGADTQYF
TRBJ1-2 | NA | NA | TRBV2 | TGTGCCAGCGGAAACAGGGCGACCTATGGCTACACCTTC | CASGNRATYGYTF
TRBJ2-5 | NA | TRBD2 | TRBV5-1 | TGCGCCAGCAGCACCGGGACTAGCGGGGGGGCATTCTGGGAGACCCAGTACTTC | CASSTGTSGGAFWETQYF
TRBJ2-5 | NA | TRBD2 | TRBV7-2 | TGTGCCAGCAGCCGGGGACTAGCGGGGGGTGGAGAGACCCAGTACTTC | CASSRGLAGGGETQYF
TRBJ2-7 | NA | TRBD1 | TRBV18 | TGTGCCAGCTCACTAGGACAGGGTAGCTCCTACGAGCAGTACTTC | CASSLGQGSSYEQYF
TRBJ1-1 | NA | TRBD1 | TRBV19 | TGTGCCAGTAGTTTAGGACAGGGGAACACTGAAGCTTTCTTT | CASSLGQGNTEAFF
TRBJ2-1 | NA | NA | TRBV5-4 | TGTGCCAGCAGCTCGCGGACAGAGGGGGGGGATGAGCAGTTCTTC | CASSSRTEGGDEQFF
TRBJ1-1 | NA | NA | TRBV29-1 | TGCAGCGTTGTTGGCGGATTGAACACTGAAGCTTTCTTT | CSVVGGLNTEAFF
TRBJ2-4 | NA | NA | TRBV7-2 | TGTGCCAGCAGCAGCGGGCGGGGTAGGGACATTCAGTACTTC | CASSSGRGRDIQYF
TRBJ2-2 | NA | NA | TRBV7-9 | TGTGCCAGCAGCTTAGTCTTCGGGGAGCTGTTTTTT | CASSLVFGELFF